These 25 T cell receptor beta chains were sequenced from one sample in a study of T cells in women clearing cervical HPV infection. The protocol was immunoSEQ multiplex PCR, while the TCRdb copy is restricted to in-frame clones and leaves out a portion. In all, the sample yields over 25,000 clones. The sample taken for sequencing was blood buffy coat. The receptors shown here come from a woman aged 18 to 75 with a cervical HPV16 infection that either progressed to CIN3+ or cleared (not recorded which).

Turning to this clone: The CDR3 is cut off 3 residues early in the read; its end comes from the germline J gene. V is TRBV6-1 and J is TRBJ2-7; maybe TRBD1 (5 bases). The CDR3 has 15 residues. Trimming shortened V by 2 bases and J by 3 bases, and 14 bases separated the two germline ends. CDR1 and CDR2 from the germline V gene are MNHNS and SASEGT. CDR3: CASSERAGLGYEQYF. CDR3 DNA (partial): TGTGCCAGCAGTGAACGGGCAGGGTTAGGCTACGAG.

As to this clone: The CDR3 is cut off 3 residues early in the read; its end comes from the germline J gene. The chain links TRBV7-3 to TRBJ2-1; D perhaps matches TRBD2 (6 bases). The CDR3 spans 15 residues. Germline CDR1 and CDR2: SGHTA and FQGTGA. V was trimmed by 4 bases and J by 4 bases, leaving 14 bases between them. CDR3 sequence reads: CASSSGGGTYNEQFF. CDR3 DNA (partial): TGTGCCAGCAGCTCGGGTGGGGGGACTTACAATGAG.

Concerning this clone itself: The CDR3 end lies 3 residues beyond the end of the read and is filled in from the germline J gene. This chain uses TRBV7-9 with TRBJ2-5, with TRBD1 identical over 7 bases. Germline loops: CDR1 SEHNR, CDR2 FQNEAQ (reference sequence). Unmatched junction bases numbered 2, after V lost 5 bases and J lost 2 bases. The CDR3 totals 13 residues. CDR3 DNA (partial): TGTGCCAGCAGCCCGGGACAGCAAGAGACC. It translates to CASSPGQQET. The entire CDR3 protein is CASSPGQQETQYF.

Turning to this clone: Read sequence stops 3 residues before the CDR3 end, and the germline J gene provides the missing end. The chain is built from TRBV5-1 and TRBJ2-7; 9 bases line up with TRBD2. In germline, CDR1 is SGHRS, CDR2 YFSETQ. This CDR3 spans 14 amino acids. V shed 5 bases and J 0 bases; nucleotides not matched to a gene: 3. CDR3 DNA (partial): TGCGCCAGCAGTTTTAGCGGGAGCTCCTACGAG. It codes for CASSFSGSSYE. In full, the CDR3 reads CASSFSGSSYEQYF. Full variable domain (missing parts from reference TRBV5-1 and TRBJ2-7): KAGVTQTPRYLIKTRGQQVTLSCSPISGHRSVSWYQQTPGQGLQFLFEYFSETQRNKGNFPGRFSGRQFSNSRSEMNVSTLELGDSALYLCASSFSGSSYEQYFGPGTRLTVT.

Turning to this clone: Coverage ceases 3 residues before the CDR3 finishes, and the germline J gene fills in the end. This chain links TRBV7-8 with TRBJ2-6, with 8 bases fitting TRBD2. V dropped 3 bases and J dropped 2; count of bases not matched to a gene: 9. CDR1 is SGHVS and CDR2 is FQNEAQ in the germline V gene. The CDR3 extends over 18 amino acids. CDR3 protein: CASSLVGLDFAGANVLTF. The CDR3 DNA, read in part, is TGTGCCAGCAGCTTGGTGGGACTAGACTTTGCTGGGGCCAACGTC.

Concerning this clone itself: Read sequence stops 3 residues before the CDR3 end, and the germline J gene provides the missing end. The genes are TRBV14 and TRBJ1-4; D gene ambiguous. With 2 bases removed from V and 7 bases from J, the gap between germline ends came to 8 bases. Germline CDR1 SGHDN, CDR2 FVKESK. This CDR3 is 13 amino acids long. Partial CDR3 DNA: TGTGCCAGCAGCCAACTCCACGGTGAAAAA. Translation: CASSQLHGEK. The complete CDR3 sequence is CASSQLHGEKLFF.

CDR3 DNA (partial): TGCAGTGCTAGGACTAGTGACTACGAG. This codes for CSARTSDYE. The CDR3 in full is CSARTSDYEQYF. The chain has TRBV20-1 and TRBJ2-7, with D possibly matching TRBD2 (6 bases). From the germline J gene comes the end of the CDR3, since the read stops 3 residues before it. CDR1 is DFQATT, CDR2 SNEGSKA, per germline (reference sequence). This CDR3 comprises 12 residues. Trimming removed 3 bases from V and 3 bases from J, with 9 bases in between.

Details on this clone: Coverage ceases 3 residues before the CDR3 finishes, and the germline J gene fills in the end. The chain joins TRBV29-1 to TRBJ2-3, with D possibly TRBD2 on 6 matching bases. The CDR3 length is 14 residues. Germline-derived CDR1 and CDR2 are SQVTM and ANQGSEA. CDR3 bases read: TGCAGCGTTGAAAGGACGGGAGTAGGGGAGACG. Protein product: CSVERTGVGET. The whole CDR3 sequence is CSVERTGVGETQYF.

Remarks on this clone: Read data end 3 residues before the CDR3 end; the end is taken from the germline J gene. This chain joins TRBV28 and TRBJ2-5, with TRBD2 matching over 12 bases. Germline trimming cut 3 bases from V and 5 bases from J; bases unmatched to any gene: 19. The germline V gene encodes CDR1 MDHEN and CDR2 SYDVKM. This CDR3 has 20 residues. The CDR3 DNA, read in part, is TGTGCCAGCAGTTTCGCTCTAGCGGGAGGGCCGGGGCTGGGAGGGGAGACC. Its protein product is CASSFALAGGPGLGGET. The CDR3 in its entirety is CASSFALAGGPGLGGETQYF.

To note about this clone: The observed sequence ends 3 residues before the CDR3 terminus, with the missing tail filled in from the germline J gene. The chain couples TRBV29-1 to TRBJ2-2, with 8 bases identical to TRBD1. The CDR3 sequence is 15 residues long. V was clipped by 2 bases and J by 3 bases; unmatched bases: 5. Germline lookup yields CDR1 SQVTM and CDR2 ANQGSEA. The DNA read from the CDR3 is TGCAGCGTTGAACCTCAGGGGGCGCACACCGGGGAG. Translation: CSVEPQGAHTGE. The full CDR3 protein reads CSVEPQGAHTGELFF.

Points on this clone: The read terminates 3 residues before the CDR3 end, so the remaining end is supplied by the germline J gene. The chain couples TRBV30 to TRBJ1-2; 8 nucleotides line up with TRBD1. Germline V gene sequence: CDR1 GTSNPN, CDR2 SVGIG (reference sequence). CDR3 length: 12 amino acids. CDR3 DNA (partial): TGTGCCTGGAGGACTGCAGGGGGCGGC. Its translation: CAWRTAGGG. The CDR3 in full is CAWRTAGGGYTF.

Concerning this clone: The read finishes 3 residues shy of the CDR3 end, and the germline J gene is used to complete it. Other nucleotide sequences from this sample produce the same CDR3. This rearrangement joins TRBV6-2 or TRBV6-3 to TRBJ2-5; 9 nucleotides match TRBD2. Germline CDR1 reads MNHEY; CDR2 reads SVGEGT. V was pared by 5 bases and J by 5 bases, with 6 bases of the junction left unmatched. The CDR3 is 14 residues long. The part of the CDR3 DNA that was read is TGTGCCAGCAGTACTACTGGACTAGCGGAGACC. Amino acid sequence: CASSTTGLAET. The CDR3 in its entirety is CASSTTGLAETQYF.

Notes on this clone: Sequencing ends 3 residues short of the CDR3 end; the germline J gene provides the rest. The chain combines TRBV19 with TRBJ2-7; 8 nucleotides agree with TRBD1. The germline gives CDR1 LNHDA, CDR2 SQIVND (reference sequence). V gave up 5 bases and J gave up 0 bases; unmatched junction bases: 9. The CDR3 sequence is 16 residues long. The CDR3 is CASSLVQGASSYEQYF. The sequenced part of the CDR3 DNA is TGTGCCAGTAGTTTGGTCCAGGGGGCAAGCTCCTACGAG.

Regarding this clone: The read gets to within 3 residues of the CDR3 end, and the germline J gene fills in the rest. The chain carries TRBV19 and TRBJ2-2; 9 bases align to TRBD1. The V and J ends lost 3 bases and 5 bases, in that order; junction bases with no gene match: 7. This CDR3 is built from 16 residues. The V gene's germline CDR1 is LNHDA and CDR2 SQIVND (reference sequence). The CDR3 loop reads CASSIGTGLRTGELFF. The covered CDR3 bases are TGTGCCAGTAGTATTGGGACAGGGCTGCGGACCGGGGAG. The full variable domain, in which reference TRBV19 and TRBJ2-2 provide the parts outside the CDR3, is DGGITQSPKYLFRKEGQNVTLSCEQNLNHDAMYWYRQDPGQGLRLIYYSQIVNDFQKGDIAEGYSVSREKKESFPLTVTSAQKNPTAFYLCASSIGTGLRTGELFFGEGSRLTVL.

A word on this clone: The read ends 3 residues early relative to the CDR3; the germline J gene fills the gap. The chain couples TRBV13 to TRBJ2-1, with a possible D match to TRBD1 (5 bases). V was clipped by 5 bases and J by 8 bases, with 13 bases between them. The CDR3 has 13 amino acids. Germline lookup yields CDR1 PRHDT and CDR2 FYEKMQ (reference sequence). The sequenced CDR3 bases are TGTGCCAGCAGCCCTCAGACAGAATATGAG. Translation gives CASSPQTEYE. The whole CDR3 sequence is CASSPQTEYEQFF.

In regard to this clone: The read comes to an end 3 residues before the CDR3 does, leaving the germline J gene to fill in the end. The chain has TRBV5-4 and TRBJ1-2; D is unresolved. CDR1 and CDR2 from the germline V gene are SGHNT and YYREEE (reference sequence). The CDR3 is 13 amino acids. The CDR3 bases that were read are TGTGCCAGCAAGTTTGCGGGAGGAGGTGAC. Protein product: CASKFAGGGD. The whole CDR3 sequence is CASKFAGGGDYTF.

In the case of this clone: Read sequence stops 3 residues before the CDR3 end, and the germline J gene provides the missing end. The gene calls are TRBV11-2 and TRBJ2-7, with unresolved D. The length of the CDR3 is 11 residues. Germline loops: CDR1 SGHAT, CDR2 FQNNGV. V was pared by 5 bases and J by 4 bases, with 6 bases between. The part of the CDR3 DNA that was read is TGTGCCAGCAGCCACCAGTACGAG. Protein sequence: CASSHQYE. The complete CDR3 reads CASSHQYEQYF.

To note about this clone: Read sequence stops 3 residues before the CDR3 end, and the germline J gene provides the missing end. V usage is TRBV19 and J usage is TRBJ1-2, with TRBD1 matching over 7 bases. The CDR3 extends over 14 amino acids. Per germline, CDR1 LNHDA and CDR2 SQIVND (reference sequence). V lost 7 bases to trimming and J lost 6 bases; unmatched junction nucleotides: 11. This CDR3 is CASNLGDSFNGYTF. The part of the CDR3 DNA that was read is TGTGCCAGTAACCTCGGGGACAGTTTCAATGGC.

With respect to this clone: The CDR3 end lies 3 residues beyond the end of the read and is filled in from the germline J gene. V usage is TRBV19 and J usage is TRBJ1-1, with no clear D. Trimming stripped 1 base from V and 7 bases from J, with 10 bases between. This CDR3 comprises 13 residues. The germline V gene has CDR1 LNHDA and CDR2 SQIVND (reference sequence). CDR3 amino acids: CASSIAAGGEAFF. CDR3 bases read: TGTGCCAGTAGTATAGCGGCCGGCGGTGAA.

The covered CDR3 bases are TGTGCCAGCTCTCGCCCTAGGGACACGAATTCTGGAAACACC. It yields the protein CASSRPRDTNSGNT. The CDR3, in full, reads CASSRPRDTNSGNTIYF. The chain carries TRBV18 and TRBJ1-3; perhaps TRBD1 as D (6 bases). The read halts 3 residues ahead of the CDR3 end, with the missing end drawn from the germline J gene. Trimming cost V 6 bases and J 1 base, with 19 bases left between them. The germline gives CDR1 KGHSH, CDR2 LQKENI. The CDR3 runs to 17 residues.

Comments on this clone: Sequencing ends 3 residues short of the CDR3 end; the germline J gene provides the rest. This chain joins TRBV2 and TRBJ2-5; tentative D call: TRBD2 (7 bases). Germline lookup yields CDR1 SNHLY and CDR2 FYNNEI. V lost 6 bases, J lost 5 bases, and 13 bases lay in between. This CDR3 comprises 13 residues. CDR3 DNA (partial): TGTGCCAGCAGCCTAGGGGGGGTGGAGACC. As protein: CASSLGGVET. From start to end, the CDR3 is CASSLGGVETQYF.

As concerns this clone: The read terminates 3 residues before the CDR3 end, so the remaining end is supplied by the germline J gene. The rearrangement joins TRBV5-4 to TRBJ2-7; 10 bases align to TRBD2. Germline V gene sequence: CDR1 SGHNT, CDR2 YYREEE (reference sequence). The length of the CDR3 is 15 residues. V was pared by 4 bases and J by 4 bases, with 8 bases of the junction left unmatched. CDR3 DNA, as far as it was read: TGTGCCAGCAGCCCGGAGCGGACTAGCGGATACGAG. Protein: CASSPERTSGYE. In full, the CDR3 is CASSPERTSGYEQYF.

Remarks on this clone: The read terminates 3 residues before the CDR3 end, so the remaining end is supplied by the germline J gene. The V call is TRBV10-2, the J call TRBJ2-5; 7 nucleotides match TRBD1. V was pared by 6 bases and J by 3 bases, with 10 bases of the junction left unmatched. Germline V gene data show CDR1 as WSHSY and CDR2 as SAAADI. This CDR3 is 15 amino acids long. CDR3 sequence: CASRKPGQAEETQYF. CDR3 bases read: TGCGCCAGCAGGAAACCCGGACAGGCGGAAGAGACC.

Concerning this clone itself: The same CDR3 arises from other DNA sequences in this sample as well. The CDR3 reads CASSVGRNTIYF. Incomplete CDR3 DNA: TGTGCCAGCAGTGTGGGCAGGAACACC. The chain recombines TRBV2 with TRBJ1-3; D is undetermined. The sequence runs out 3 residues before the end of the CDR3; the remainder is reconstructed from the germline J gene. Trimming removed 4 bases at V and 7 bases at J, with 8 bases between. Germline V lookup: CDR1 SNHLY, CDR2 FYNNEI. The CDR3 has 12 residues.

A word on this clone: The read terminates 3 residues ahead of where the CDR3 ends, so the germline J gene completes it. The chain is built from TRBV20-1 and TRBJ1-1, with 7 bases aligning to TRBD1. CDR1 and CDR2 (germline): DFQATT, SNEGSKA (reference sequence). The trim removed 3 bases at V and 3 bases at J, leaving 10 bases unmatched. CDR3 length equals 15 residues. The CDR3 sequence is CSARGAGQLDTEAFF. CDR3 bases read: TGCAGTGCTAGGGGGGCGGGACAGTTAGACACTGAA.